These T cell receptor beta chains were read from a single sample in a study of blood T cell repertoires in COVID-19. Profiling relied on immunoSEQ multiplex PCR, and the TCRdb table lists in-frame clones only, not all of them. The sample lists approximately 150,000 clones; about 90% were seen once. Source material: PBMCs or T cells enriched from blood (not recorded which). These receptors all come from a middle-aged woman who had been exposed to COVID-19. Both conserved end residues are part of each CDR3. The D gene is left open where the match is weak. Not every row has a clone size; where given, it reads once, few, many or a size class.

>TRBV5-4|.|TRBD1|TRBJ2-6
TGTGCCAGCACCCTGGCCCCGGGACAGCTCGACTCTGGGGCCAACGTCCTGACTTTC
CASTLAPGQLDSGANVLTF
>TRBV7-2|few|TRBD2|TRBJ2-7
TGTGCCAGCAGCCCCCGACTAGCGGGAGGCCCCCGGGAGCAGTACTTC
CASSPRLAGGPREQYF
>TRBV15|.|.|TRBJ1-6
TGTGCCACCAGCAGAGTTCTTTTGGCAAATTCACCCCTCCACTTT
CATSRVLLANSPLHF
>TRBV2|.|.|TRBJ1-5
TGTGCCAGCAGTAGTCGGGGGGCCGGCAATCAGCCCCAGCATTTT
CASSSRGAGNQPQHF
>TRBV12-3/TRBV12-4|.|.|TRBJ1-1
TGTGCCAGCAGACCTGGACAGAACACTGAAGCTTTCTTT
CASRPGQNTEAFF
>TRBV9|few|TRBD2|TRBJ2-3
TGTGCCAGCAGCTCGACTAGCGGGTCTTCAGATACGCAGTATTTT
CASSSTSGSSDTQYF
>TRBV7-2|.|TRBD2|TRBJ2-2
TGTGCCAGCAGCGGGGGGAGCGGGAGGACCCGGGACGGGGAGCTGTTTTTT
CASSGGSGRTRDGELFF
>TRBV18|.|TRBD1|TRBJ1-1
TGTGCCAGCTCACCGTTTTCCCGGGGACAGGGAGGGGTAAACACTGAAGCTTTCTTT
CASSPFSRGQGGVNTEAFF
>TRBV4-3|.|TRBD1|TRBJ1-2
TGCGCCAGCAGCCCCCGACAGGGAGATGGCTACACCTTC
CASSPRQGDGYTF
>TRBV4-2|.|.|TRBJ1-4
TGTGCCAGCAGCCAATTGGACGTTAGAGGGGAAAAACTGTTTTTT
CASSQLDVRGEKLFF